One sample yielded the 7 T cell receptor beta chains listed below, sequenced in a study of cytomegalovirus exposure and HLA in healthy donors. Amplification used 60 Vbeta primers and 13 Jbeta primers. Libraries were prepared by immunoSEQ multiplex PCR; TCRdb keeps only in-frame clonotypes and omits some of them. This table holds roughly 120,000 clones. The sample consisted of PBMCs. The receptor set was obtained from a man aged 18 to 29 in good health and CMV-seronegative.

V usage is TRBV2 and J usage is TRBJ2-1, with 8 bases matching TRBD1. V lost 10 bases and J lost 1; bases outside the gene matches: 3. Germline V gene data show CDR1 as SNHLY and CDR2 as FYNNEI. The CDR3 covers 13 residues. This CDR3 is CATRQGSYNEQFF. In DNA, the CDR3 is TGTGCCACCAGACAGGGGTCCTACAATGAGCAGTTCTTC.

The chain links TRBV15 to TRBJ2-5; unclear D gene. Deletions cut 3 bases from V and 4 bases from J, with 3 bases between. Germline assignment: CDR1 LNHNV and CDR2 YYDKDF (reference sequence). CDR3 length equals 11 residues. This CDR3 is CATSSGETQYF. CDR3 DNA sequence: TGTGCCACCAGCAGCGGAGAGACCCAGTACTTC.

V gene TRBV6-5 combines with J gene TRBJ1-5; 8 bases align to TRBD1. This CDR3 is built from 12 residues. CDR1 is MNHEY and CDR2 is SVGAGI in the germline V gene. V gave up 8 bases and J gave up 4 bases; unmatched junction bases: 1. The DNA for the CDR3 is TGTGCCAGCGGGACAGGTAATCAGCCCCAGCATTTT. Its translation: CASGTGNQPQHF.

The V call is TRBV9, the J call TRBJ1-2; 7 positions match TRBD1. Germline V lookup: CDR1 SGDLS, CDR2 YYNGEE. The CDR3 consists of 13 residues. The ends lost 3 bases at V and 7 bases at J; junction bases unmatched: 6. The CDR3 DNA sequence: TGTGCCAGCAGCGCCACAGGGGAGGTTGGCTACACCTTC. This codes for CASSATGEVGYTF.

The chain couples TRBV11-2 to TRBJ2-1; 11 bases are a match to TRBD2. Unmatched junction bases numbered 7, after V lost 5 bases and J lost 7 bases. The CDR3 covers 15 residues. Germline-derived CDR1 and CDR2 are SGHAT and FQNNGV. CDR3: CASSQRGLAVNEQFF. CDR3 nucleotides: TGTGCCAGCAGCCAAAGGGGACTAGCGGTAAATGAGCAGTTCTTC. The variable domain in full, with the rest retrieved from reference TRBV11-2 and TRBJ2-1, is EAGVAQSPRYKIIEKRQSVAFWCNPISGHATLYWYQQILGQGPKLLIQFQNNGVVDDSQLPKDRFSAERLKGVDSTLKIQPAKLEDSAVYLCASSQRGLAVNEQFFGPGTRLTVL.

The chain has TRBV5-4 and TRBJ1-5; D is possibly TRBD1 (6 bases). Between the trimmed V and J ends, which lost 4 bases and 7 bases, there was a span of 12 bases. From germline, CDR1 is SGHNT and CDR2 YYREEE (reference sequence). The CDR3 has 13 amino acids. The CDR3 is CASSADSIQPQHF. The CDR3 nucleotides read TGTGCCAGCAGCGCGGACAGTATCCAGCCCCAGCATTTT.

V and J are TRBV4-2 and TRBJ2-7; 8 bases agree with TRBD1. V was clipped by 0 bases and J by 0 bases; unmatched bases: 4. The CDR3 has 16 amino acids. Germline assignment: CDR1 LGHNA and CDR2 YNFKEQ. This chain's CDR3 is CASSQEQDRVSYEQYF. DNA of the CDR3: TGTGCCAGCAGCCAAGAACAGGACAGGGTCTCCTACGAGCAGTACTTC.